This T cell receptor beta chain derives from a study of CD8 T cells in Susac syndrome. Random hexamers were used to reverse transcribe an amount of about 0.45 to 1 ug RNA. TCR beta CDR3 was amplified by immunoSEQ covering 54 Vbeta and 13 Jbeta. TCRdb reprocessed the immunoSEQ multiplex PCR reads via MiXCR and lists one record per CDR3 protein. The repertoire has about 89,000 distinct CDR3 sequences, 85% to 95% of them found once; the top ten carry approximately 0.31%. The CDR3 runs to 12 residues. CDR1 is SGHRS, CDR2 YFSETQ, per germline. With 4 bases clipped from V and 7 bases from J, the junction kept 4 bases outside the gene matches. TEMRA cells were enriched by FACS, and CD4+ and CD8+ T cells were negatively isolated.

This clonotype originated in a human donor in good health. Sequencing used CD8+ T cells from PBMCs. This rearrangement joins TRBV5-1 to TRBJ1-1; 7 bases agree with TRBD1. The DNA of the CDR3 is TGCGCCAGCAGCCTGAGACAGGGTGAAGCTTTCTTT. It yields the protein CASSLRQGEAFF. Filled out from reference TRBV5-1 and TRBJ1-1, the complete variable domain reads KAGVTQTPRYLIKTRGQQVTLSCSPISGHRSVSWYQQTPGQGLQFLFEYFSETQRNKGNFPGRFSGRQFSNSRSEMNVSTLELGDSALYLCASSLRQGEAFFGQGTRLTVV.